The clone carrying this TCR beta chain occurred a few times. Trimming stripped 4 bases from V and 5 bases from J, with 11 bases between. The CDR3 length is 13 residues. Germline V CDR1 and CDR2: SGHVS, FQNEAQ. The data derive from a study of Tregs in tolerant kidney transplant recipients. Using immunoSEQ multiplex PCR, the repertoire was profiled, and TCRdb retains in-frame clones only, with some absent. The sample yields some 250,000 clones, approximately 83% seen once. The sample taken for sequencing was CD4+ T cells from blood. The receptor was derived from a human donor in good health. V gene TRBV7-8 combines with J gene TRBJ1-1; D is ambiguous. The CDR3 nucleotides are TGTGCCAGCAGCTCTACTTTGTATACTGAAGCTTTCTTT. Amino acids: CASSSTLYTEAFF. The full variable domain, with the rest looked up from reference TRBV7-8 and TRBJ1-1, is GAGVSQSPRYKVAKRGQDVALRCDPISGHVSLFWYQQALGQGPEFLTYFQNEAQLDKSGLPSDRFFAERPEGSVSTLKIQRTQQEDSAVYLCASSSTLYTEAFFGQGTRLTVV.